The clone carrying this TCR beta chain has just a few counts. The data derive from a study of T cells in Graves' hyperthyroidism and ophthalmopathy. RNA transcripts gave rise to amplified TCR beta CDR3 regions. Primed by the HTBI set, a first-round RT-PCR was run on the TCR CDR3. In TCRdb, the multiplex PCR reads were re-called with MiXCR into one record per CDR3 protein. The sample holds about 600,000 distinct CDR3 sequences; more than 13% are singletons and the top ten take about 7%. Germline CDR1 and CDR2: SEHNR and FQNEAQ (reference sequence). The CDR3 is 17 amino acids. V lost 1 base to trimming and J lost 7 bases; unmatched junction nucleotides: 15.

Sequenced input: blood. This sequence joins TRBV7-9 and TRBJ2-7, with 8 nucleotides matching TRBD1. This TCR was recovered from a woman between 18 and 29 years old with Graves' ophthalmopathy. DNA for the CDR3: TGTGCCAGCAGCTTAGGTGCCAGGGACAGGAGGACGCAAGAGCAGTACTTC. Protein product: CASSLGARDRRTQEQYF.